Presented here are 21 T cell receptor beta chains from one specimen sequenced in a study of shared clonotypes between healthy human individuals. Repertoires were generated with immunoSEQ multiplex PCR, while TCRdb's copy carries only in-frame clones and drops some. The sample yields some 1,900,000 clones, about 94% seen once. Terminally differentiated effector memory CD45RA+ cells were excluded from the naive CD8 cells, which were CD45RO-negative and positively selected for CCR7. Sequenced material: naive CD8+ T cells sorted from blood. Every receptor here comes from a young man in good health.

The chain joins TRBV25-1 to TRBJ1-1; D call uncertain. The CDR3 totals 13 residues. The V end was cut by 3 bases, the J end by 1 base, with 6 bases between. CDR1 and CDR2 (germline): MGHDK, SYGVNS. The CDR3 loop is CASSDTENTEAFF. The CDR3 coding sequence is TGTGCCAGCAGTGATACGGAGAACACTGAAGCTTTCTTT.

V is TRBV30 and J is TRBJ1-5; no reliable D call. V was clipped by 2 bases and J by 5 bases, with 10 bases between them. CDR1 and CDR2 (germline): GTSNPN, SVGIG (reference sequence). The CDR3 spans 13 residues. CDR3 DNA sequence: TGTGCCTGGAGTTGGTCGGCCGATCAGCCCCAGCATTTT. Its protein is CAWSWSADQPQHF.

This rearrangement joins TRBV7-6 to TRBJ2-3; 10 bases align to TRBD1. There are 16 residues in the CDR3. In germline, CDR1 is SGHVS, CDR2 FNYEAQ. The ends lost 2 bases at V and 4 bases at J; junction bases unmatched: 6. As DNA, the CDR3 is TGTGCCAGCAGCTTACAAGGGACAGGGGCGGCAGATACGCAGTATTTT. Translated, it gives CASSLQGTGAADTQYF.

CDR3 coding DNA: TGTGCCAGCAGTTTCCGGACATCGGTAGGCACAGATACGCAGTATTTT. Encoded protein: CASSFRTSVGTDTQYF. The rearrangement uses TRBV27 and TRBJ2-3; D is possibly TRBD1 (5 bases). This CDR3 comprises 16 residues. Trimming shortened V by 3 bases and J by 1 base, and 14 bases separated the two germline ends. CDR1 and CDR2 from the germline V gene are MNHEY and SMNVEV (reference sequence).

The chain joins TRBV15 to TRBJ2-1; D is perhaps TRBD2 (5 bases). Germline V lookup: CDR1 LNHNV, CDR2 YYDKDF (reference sequence). The CDR3 consists of 14 residues. V lost 2 bases and J 8 bases, leaving 13 bases between the germline ends. CDR3 coding DNA: TGTGCCACCAGCAGATACCGAGAAGCGGATGAGCAGTTCTTC. Translation: CATSRYREADEQFF.

The V gene is TRBV30, the J gene TRBJ1-1, with a possible D match to TRBD1 (5 bases). Trimming shortened V by 3 bases and J by 0 bases, and 11 bases separated the two germline ends. There are 14 residues in the CDR3. CDR1 GTSNPN and CDR2 SVGIG come from the germline V gene (reference sequence). CDR3 sequence reads: CAWSRVGLNTEAFF. In DNA form, the CDR3 reads TGTGCCTGGAGCAGGGTAGGCCTGAACACTGAAGCTTTCTTT.

This chain joins TRBV2 and TRBJ2-7, with 10 bases aligning to TRBD2. Germline trimming cut 5 bases from V and 4 bases from J; bases unmatched to any gene: 8. CDR3 length: 15 residues. CDR1 SNHLY and CDR2 FYNNEI come from the germline V gene. The CDR3 nucleotides are TGTGCCAGCAGTCCGTTAGCGGGAGGTCAGTACGAGCAGTACTTC. Translated, it gives CASSPLAGGQYEQYF.

The V gene is TRBV21-1, the J gene TRBJ2-7; the DNA was not used to check the table's D call, TRBD1. TRBV21-1 is deemed a pseudogene. The CDR3 covers 16 residues. For the CDR3, the DNA is TGTGCCAGCAGCAAAGGATTTGAGCAGGGAAGCTACGAGCAGTACTTC. It specifies CASSKGFEQGSYEQYF.

The V gene is TRBV7-2, the J gene TRBJ2-7; the D call may be TRBD1 or TRBD2 (6 bases each). Germline V CDR1 and CDR2: SGHTA, FQGNSA. Trimming stripped 5 bases from V and 5 bases from J, with 19 bases between. The CDR3 runs 15 residues. This CDR3 is CASSHPAEGGHEQYF. The CDR3 bases are TGTGCCAGCAGCCACCCCGCGGAGGGGGGTCACGAGCAGTACTTC.

This chain connects TRBV4-3 to TRBJ2-2; D is uncertain. CDR3 length: 16 residues. The V gene lost 0 bases and the J gene lost 3 bases, with 11 bases spanning the gap. Germline V CDR1 and CDR2: LGHNA, YSLEER. CDR3 sequence: CASSQDGERYTGELFF. CDR3 coding DNA: TGCGCCAGCAGCCAAGATGGCGAGCGATACACCGGGGAGCTGTTTTTT.

The V call is TRBV6-5, the J call TRBJ1-5; D unresolved. This CDR3 comprises 10 residues. The germline V gene encodes CDR1 MNHEY and CDR2 SVGAGI. The V end was cut by 8 bases, the J end by 9 bases, with 8 bases between. The CDR3 DNA sequence: TGTGCCAGCGGGCCTAGGCCCCAGCATTTT. Amino acids: CASGPRPQHF.

This clone was picked up one time. The chain uses TRBV6-1 and TRBJ2-7; the D gene is possibly TRBD2 (5 bases). Germline V gene lookup returns CDR1 MNHNS and CDR2 SASEGT. Trimming removed 7 bases from V and 2 bases from J, with 15 bases in between. The CDR3 is 14 amino acids. CDR3 sequence (DNA): TGTGCCAGCAACCTTCGGGGTCAGGCCTACGAGCAGTACTTC. Translating gives CASNLRGQAYEQYF.

The V gene is TRBV4-3, the J gene TRBJ2-1; a weak D match, TRBD2 (6 bases). V gave up 0 bases and J gave up 3 bases, with 12 bases separating them. CDR3 length: 16 residues. Germline CDR1 and CDR2: LGHNA and YSLEER. CDR3 in DNA: TGCGCCAGCAGCCAAGAGGGGGGACTCGACTACAATGAGCAGTTCTTC. This sequence encodes CASSQEGGLDYNEQFF.

The chain carries TRBV10-3 and TRBJ2-2; weak D call: TRBD2 (6 bases). Germline V CDR1 and CDR2: ENHRY, SYGVKD. The CDR3 contains 13 residues. Trimming pared 3 bases from V and 6 bases from J, leaving 8 bases between. DNA of the CDR3: TGTGCCATCAGTGATGGAGGGTCCGGGGAGCTGTTTTTT. Its protein product is CAISDGGSGELFF.

The CDR3: CASNIGLRETQYF. In DNA, the CDR3 is TGTGCCAGCAATATAGGGTTGCGAGAGACCCAGTACTTC. The chain combines TRBV25-1 with TRBJ2-5; D gene unclear. The CDR3 runs 13 residues. Deletions cut 7 bases from V and 4 bases from J, with 13 bases between. From germline, CDR1 is MGHDK and CDR2 SYGVNS.

The CDR3 sequence is CASSFLQLLGTDTQYF. As DNA, the CDR3 is TGTGCCAGCAGCTTTCTACAGCTGCTAGGCACAGATACGCAGTATTTT. The genes are TRBV7-9 and TRBJ2-3, with D unclear. The CDR3 consists of 16 residues. V gave up 3 bases and J gave up 1 base, with 14 bases separating them. In germline, CDR1 is SEHNR, CDR2 FQNEAQ (reference sequence).

The V gene is TRBV5-1, the J gene TRBJ2-1, with D unclear. This CDR3 comprises 14 residues. The V gene lost 0 bases and the J gene lost 7 bases, with 11 bases spanning the gap. Germline assignment: CDR1 SGHRS and CDR2 YFSETQ. The CDR3 DNA reads TGCGCCAGCAGCTTGGAACCCCTTGGGAATGAGCAGTTCTTC. It is translated as CASSLEPLGNEQFF. Full variable domain (outside the CDR3, taken from reference TRBV5-1 and TRBJ2-1): KAGVTQTPRYLIKTRGQQVTLSCSPISGHRSVSWYQQTPGQGLQFLFEYFSETQRNKGNFPGRFSGRQFSNSRSEMNVSTLELGDSALYLCASSLEPLGNEQFFGPGTRLTVL.

The rearrangement joins TRBV4-3 to TRBJ2-3; D is possibly TRBD1 (6 bases). The CDR3 sequence is 16 residues long. Germline V gene data show CDR1 as LGHNA and CDR2 as YSLEER. V was trimmed by 0 bases and J by 5 bases, leaving 15 bases between them. The CDR3 DNA sequence: TGCGCCAGCAGCCAAGAACCAGGGGCCGCCGGAGATACGCAGTATTTT. Its translation: CASSQEPGAAGDTQYF.

CDR3 sequence reads: CASSAQGARYTGELFF. The CDR3 DNA reads as TGTGCCAGCAGCGCACAGGGGGCGCGGTATACCGGGGAGCTGTTTTTT. The J gene is TRBJ2-2, the V gene TRBV13; TRBD1 matches 9 bases. The CDR3 runs to 16 residues. CDR1 and CDR2 from the germline V gene are PRHDT and FYEKMQ (reference sequence). V lost 5 bases and J lost 5; bases outside the gene matches: 9.

The chain couples TRBV29-1 to TRBJ2-7; 8 positions agree with TRBD2. From germline, CDR1 is SQVTM and CDR2 ANQGSEA. With V trimmed by 4 bases and J by 0 bases, 11 bases remained unmatched. CDR3 size: 16 residues. For the CDR3, the DNA is TGCAGCGTTGTGTTGGCGGGGGGCATGTTCTCCTACGAGCAGTACTTC. Translated: CSVVLAGGMFSYEQYF.

This chain joins TRBV11-2 and TRBJ1-2; no clear D gene. The CDR3 sequence is 12 residues long. CDR1 is SGHAT, CDR2 FQNNGV, per germline. The germline V and J ends were trimmed by 5 bases and 5 bases, with 9 bases remaining between them. The CDR3 region is CASSPGLYGYTF. Here the CDR3 DNA reads TGTGCCAGCAGCCCTGGACTATATGGCTACACCTTC.